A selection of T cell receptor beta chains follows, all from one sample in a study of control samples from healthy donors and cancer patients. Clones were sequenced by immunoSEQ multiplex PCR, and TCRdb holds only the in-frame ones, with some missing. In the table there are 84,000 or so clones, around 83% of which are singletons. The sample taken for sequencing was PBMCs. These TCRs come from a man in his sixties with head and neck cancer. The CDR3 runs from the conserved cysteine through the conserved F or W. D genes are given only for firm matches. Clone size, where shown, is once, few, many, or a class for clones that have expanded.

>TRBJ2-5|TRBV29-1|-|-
TGCAGCGTTTTGTTGCGAATCCAAGAGACCCAGTACTTC
CSVLLRIQETQYF
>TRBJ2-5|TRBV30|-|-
TGTGCCTGGAAGGGTCCCCCGGGGGACACTCGCGGGGAGACCCAGTACTTC
CAWKGPPGDTRGETQYF
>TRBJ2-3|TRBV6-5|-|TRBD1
TGTGCCAGCAGTTACGGATCAGGGGGAGAAGCAGATACGCAGTATTTT
CASSYGSGGEADTQYF
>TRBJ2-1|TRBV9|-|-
TGTGCCAGCAGCGTTGAGGGCCAATACAATGAGCAGTTCTTC
CASSVEGQYNEQFF
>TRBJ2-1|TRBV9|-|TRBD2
TGTGCCAGCAGCGGGAGTCGGACTAGCGGCTCCTACAATGAGCAGTTCTTC
CASSGSRTSGSYNEQFF
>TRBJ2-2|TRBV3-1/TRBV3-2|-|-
TGTGCCAGCAGCTCCAGAGAGGCCGGGGAGCTGTTTTTT
CASSSREAGELFF
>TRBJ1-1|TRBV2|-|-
TGTGCCAGCACTATCCTGGGGACTGAAGCTTTCTTT
CASTILGTEAFF
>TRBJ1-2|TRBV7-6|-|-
TGTGCCAGCAGCTTAGCGGGGGGGCTTGAAGGCTACACCTTC
CASSLAGGLEGYTF
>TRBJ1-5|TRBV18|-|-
TGTGCCAGCTCACCCCGGGGGGGCAATCAGCCCCAGCATTTT
CASSPRGGNQPQHF
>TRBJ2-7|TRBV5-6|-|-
TGTGCCAGCAGCTTAGTAAACAGCCTTTCATCCCACGAGCAGTACTTC
CASSLVNSLSSHEQYF
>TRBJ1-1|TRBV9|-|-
TGTGCCAGCAGCGTAGTGACAGCGAACACTGAAGCTTTCTTT
CASSVVTANTEAFF
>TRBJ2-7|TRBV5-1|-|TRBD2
TGCGCCAGCAGCCCGGAGGCGGGGGGCCTCTACGAGCAGTACTTC
CASSPEAGGLYEQYF
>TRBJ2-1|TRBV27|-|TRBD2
TGTGCCAGCAGTCTCCGAGCGGGAGGGCCCTATGAGCAGTTCTTC
CASSLRAGGPYEQFF
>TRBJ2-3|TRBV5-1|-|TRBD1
TGCGCCAGCAGCCGGGACAGGGTTCGAGTTACAGATACGCAGTATTTT
CASSRDRVRVTDTQYF
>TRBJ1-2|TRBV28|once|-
TGTGCCAGCGGCCTGAACTGGGGGACTTCTAACTATGGCTACACCTTC
CASGLNWGTSNYGYTF
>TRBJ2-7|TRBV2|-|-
TGTGCCAGCAGTCGGTTGGACACGTTAAGCTCCTACGAGCAGTACTTC
CASSRLDTLSSYEQYF
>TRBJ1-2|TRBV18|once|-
TGTGCCAGCTCACCACCGAGCAGTGACTATGGCTACACCTTC
CASSPPSSDYGYTF
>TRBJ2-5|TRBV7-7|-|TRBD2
TGTGCCAGCAGCTTCGCGGGGGAGGAGACCCAGTACTTC
CASSFAGEETQYF
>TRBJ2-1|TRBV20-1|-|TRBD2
TGCAGTGCTAGTGGGGCTAGCGGGTCTTCCAATGAGCAGTTCTTC
CSASGASGSSNEQFF
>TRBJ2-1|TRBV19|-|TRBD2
TGTGCCAGTAGTATCCCTAGTAGCGGGTCCCCCTACAATGAGCAGTTCTTC
CASSIPSSGSPYNEQFF
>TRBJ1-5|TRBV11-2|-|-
TGTGCCAGCAGCTTCCAGGAGAATCAGCCCCAGCATTTT
CASSFQENQPQHF
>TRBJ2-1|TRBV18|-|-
TGTGCCAGCTCGCGGGGACTCCAATACAATGAGCAGTTCTTC
CASSRGLQYNEQFF
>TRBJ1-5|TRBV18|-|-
TGTGCCAGCTCACCGGGGGGTTCCCAGCCCCAGCATTTT
CASSPGGSQPQHF
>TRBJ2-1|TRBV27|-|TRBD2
TGTGCCAGCAGAAGTTGGGGGAGCGGGGGAGATGAGCAGTTCTTC
CASRSWGSGGDEQFF
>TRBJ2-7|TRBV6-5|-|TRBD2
TGTGCCAGCAGCTCCGGACTAGCGGGCGAGCAGTACTTC
CASSSGLAGEQYF
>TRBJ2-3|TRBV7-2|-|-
TGTGCCAGCAGCTTAAATCTGGATACGCAGTATTTT
CASSLNLDTQYF
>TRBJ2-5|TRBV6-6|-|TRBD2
TGTGCCAGCAGAGGACTAGCCCAAGAGACCCAGTACTTC
CASRGLAQETQYF
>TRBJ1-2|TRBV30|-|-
TGTGCCTGGAGCAGAGACAGCAACTATGGCTACACCTTC
CAWSRDSNYGYTF
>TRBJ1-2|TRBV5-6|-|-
TGTGCCAGCAGTTTAGGACAGTCCTATGGCTACACCTTC
CASSLGQSYGYTF
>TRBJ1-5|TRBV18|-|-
TGTGCCAGCTCGCCCGAACAGGGATATCAGCCCCAGCATTTT
CASSPEQGYQPQHF
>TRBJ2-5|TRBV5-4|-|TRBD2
TGTGCCAGCAGCTGGACTAGCGGGAGGAGTCGGGAGACCCAGTACTTC
CASSWTSGRSRETQYF
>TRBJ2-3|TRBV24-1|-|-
TGTGCCACCAGTGATCCTGACCCAGATACGCAGTATTTT
CATSDPDPDTQYF
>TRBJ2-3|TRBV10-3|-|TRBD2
TGTGCCACCATAGCGGGTGGCACAGATACGCAGTATTTT
CATIAGGTDTQYF
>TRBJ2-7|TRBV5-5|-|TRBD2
TGTGCCAGCAGCAGGAGGGAGGGCAGGAACTCCTACGAGCAGTACTTC
CASSRREGRNSYEQYF
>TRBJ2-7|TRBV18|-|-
TGTGCCAGCTCACCCCGGCAGGGAGGACCCCTACAAAACTACGAGCAGTACTTC
CASSPRQGGPLQNYEQYF
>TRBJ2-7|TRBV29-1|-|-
TGCAGCGTTGAAGATAAAGGGGGGGAGCAGTACTTC
CSVEDKGGEQYF
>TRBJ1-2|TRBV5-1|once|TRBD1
TGCGCCAGCAGCGAGAGGACAGGGGGCGCAGGTCATGGCTACACCTTC
CASSERTGGAGHGYTF
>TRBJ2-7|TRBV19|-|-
TGTGCCAGTAGGTCCAGCTACGAGCAGTACTTC
CASRSSYEQYF
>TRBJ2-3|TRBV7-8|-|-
TGTGCCAGCAGCTTAAGGGGGGCAGATACGCAGTATTTT
CASSLRGADTQYF
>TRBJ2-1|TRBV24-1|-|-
TGTGCCACCAGTGATTCAGGCAGAAGTAGGGATGAGCAGTTCTTC
CATSDSGRSRDEQFF
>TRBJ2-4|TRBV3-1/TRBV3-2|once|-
TGTGCCAGCAGCCAAGGGTGGAGGCCTCAGTACTTC
CASSQGWRPQYF
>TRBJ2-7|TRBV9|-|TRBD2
TGTGCCAGCAGCATCGCTCCTAGCGGGGCCACCTACGAGCAGTACTTC
CASSIAPSGATYEQYF
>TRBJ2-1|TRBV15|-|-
TGTGCCACCAGCAGGGAAGGGGATAGGAATGAGCAGTTCTTC
CATSREGDRNEQFF
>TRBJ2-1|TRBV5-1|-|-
TGCGCCAGCAGCTTGAACGGCAATGAGCAGTTCTTC
CASSLNGNEQFF
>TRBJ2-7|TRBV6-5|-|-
TGTGCCAGCAGTTACTCAGGGGGAGGCCCCTACGAGCAGTACTTC
CASSYSGGGPYEQYF
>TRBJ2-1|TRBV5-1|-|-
TGCGCCAGCAGCTTGGCGGGGGACCAGAGCTCCTACAATGAGCAGTTCTTC
CASSLAGDQSSYNEQFF
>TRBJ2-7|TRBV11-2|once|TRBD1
TGTGCCAGCAGCTGGACAGGGGGCGACGAGCAGTACTTC
CASSWTGGDEQYF
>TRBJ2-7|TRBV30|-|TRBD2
TGTGCCTGGAGGAGGACTAGCGGGATCTACGAGCAGTACTTC
CAWRRTSGIYEQYF